This T cell receptor (beta chain) was sequenced for a study of molecular identifiers for immune sequencing clone quantification listed by TCRdb under 2018. Study-level background: In a replicate experiment, RNA from roughly 21,000 or 96,000 naive CD8 T cells was split into five aliquots, four of which were sequenced. This methods study used CD8 T cells to benchmark TCR RNA copy counting and molecular-identifier clustering-based TCR repertoire sequencing (MIDCIRS).

Libraries were built with PCR. The sample was run on a NextSeq 500. Preparation of bulk TCR libraries followed a previously described approach, with the TCR primers listed in Table S5. The Qiagen AllPrep DNA/RNA kit was used to purify total RNA. Before analysis, reads from multiple sequencing runs of one library were combined. The original pipeline was this. Reads were retained only if an exact TCR constant sequence was present, and the retained reads were trimmed to 150 nt and grouped according to their 12-nt molecular barcodes. Reads in each barcode group were sub-clustered using a 15% Levenshtein threshold, and a quality-weighted consensus sequence was built for each RNA molecule. Non-functional sequences were filtered out, along with any lower-count sequence sitting one edit away from another sequence. Based on fitting two negative binomial distributions, any barcode sub-cluster with under 20% of the maximum read count was discarded. The public reads were reanalyzed by TCRdb: fastp trimming at Q25, MiXCR alignment, in-frame beta chains only. Each CDR3 protein gets just one entry, which takes the most common genes and DNA from the rows behind it. The V and J calls follow TCRdb's processing rather than the paper's. For this sample there are hundreds of thousands of distinct CDR3 sequences; over 25% appear just once. The ten largest account for about 0.8% of the sample.

This clonotype was observed many times. Its antigen specificity is not known. Qualities for individual bases were not recorded, and no much larger clone is one base off. Summary of the overall study and its limitations: Modeling gave approximately 3 recovered TCR RNA copies per cell versus around 9.9 by digital PCR, implying roughly 29% capture efficiency. The naive libraries included spiked-in Jurkat TCR RNA (around 10 copies' worth), and this RNA is not part of the donor repertoire. Highly expanded clone sizes could be underestimated because identical TCR molecules may share a barcode. Spiked-in Jurkat TCR RNA equal to a single cell's worth was reported to be detectable even within 1,200,000 naive CD8 T cells. Clones above 20 RNA copies held over 97% of molecules in CMV-specific effector cells but under 1% in naive cells. When barcode sub-clustering was not used, chimeric consensus sequences inflated TCR diversity, with chimeras reaching as high as 47%.

Naive CD8 T cell libraries were made from about 20,000 to 1,000,000 sorted cells using 10%, 30% or 50% of purified RNA. Naive CD8 T cells were FACS-sorted as CD8+CD4-CCR7+CD45RA+ on a BD FACSAria II into RLT Plus buffer. To test detection sensitivity, Jurkat RNA equal to around nine TCR copies was added to samples of about 20,000-1,000,000 naive CD8 T cells. CD8 T cells were enriched using RosetteSep CD8+ T Cell Enrichment Cocktail and Ficoll-Paque, and the enriched cells then underwent ACK red cell lysis. From the cysteine through the phenylalanine, the CDR3 covers 14 amino acids. CDR3 DNA only is kept here, 42 bases in frame from base 1. The V and J ends are trimmed by 3 bases and 5 bases, leaving 10 bases between them. The germline V gene provides CDR1 MGHRA and CDR2 YSYEKL.

The receptor chain draws on TRBV4-1 and TRBJ1-4; no D gene is confidently identified. The sequenced sample was naive CD8+ T cells from blood, with Jurkat cell RNA spiked in. The cell subset or site label here, explained by the study, means: FACS-sorted CD8+CD4-CCR7+CD45RA+ naive T cells. The receptor comes from a human donor in good health. Some libraries in this study had Jurkat cell RNA spiked in. The base sequence is TGCGCCAGCAGCCAGGGCCCAGAGAATGAAAAACTGTTTTTT. It specifies CASSQGPENEKLFF.